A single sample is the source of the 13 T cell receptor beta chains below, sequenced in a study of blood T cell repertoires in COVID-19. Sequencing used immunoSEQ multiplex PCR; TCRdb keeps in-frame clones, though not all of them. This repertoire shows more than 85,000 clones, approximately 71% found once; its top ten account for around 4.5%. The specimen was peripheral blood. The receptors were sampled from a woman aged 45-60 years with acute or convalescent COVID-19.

The chain's CDR3 is CASSLTSGHPQHF. For the CDR3, the DNA is TGTGCCAGCAGCTTAACGTCCGGTCACCCCCAGCATTTT. The rearrangement uses TRBV7-2 and TRBJ1-5, with D unresolved. V was cut by 2 bases and J by 10 bases, with 12 bases left in between. This CDR3 is built from 13 residues. Germline V gene data show CDR1 as SGHTA and CDR2 as FQGNSA. Full variable domain (rest looked up from reference TRBV7-2 and TRBJ1-5): GAGVSQSPSNKVTEKGKDVELRCDPISGHTALYWYRQSLGQGLEFLIYFQGNSAPDKSGLPSDRFSAERTGGSVSTLTIQRTQQEDSAVYLCASSLTSGHPQHFGDGTRLSIL.

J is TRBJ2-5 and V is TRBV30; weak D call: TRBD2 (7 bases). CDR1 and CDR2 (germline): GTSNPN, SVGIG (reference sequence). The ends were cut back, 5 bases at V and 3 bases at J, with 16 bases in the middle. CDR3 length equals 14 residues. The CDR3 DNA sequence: TGTGCCTGGGGGGGGGCCATTCTGGAAGAGACCCAGTACTTC. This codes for CAWGGAILEETQYF. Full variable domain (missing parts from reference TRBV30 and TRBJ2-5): SQTIHQWPATLVQPVGSPLSLECTVEGTSNPNLYWYRQAAGRGLQLLFYSVGIGQISSEVPQNLSASRPQDRQFILSSKKLLLSDSGFYLCAWGGAILEETQYFGPGTRLLVL.

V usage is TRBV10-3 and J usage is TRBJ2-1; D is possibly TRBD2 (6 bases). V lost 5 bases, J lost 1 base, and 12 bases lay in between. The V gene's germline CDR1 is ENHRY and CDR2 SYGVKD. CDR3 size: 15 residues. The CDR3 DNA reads TGTGCCATCAGTCGGGAGAGTGGGTCCTACAATGAGCAGTTCTTC. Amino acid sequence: CAISRESGSYNEQFF.

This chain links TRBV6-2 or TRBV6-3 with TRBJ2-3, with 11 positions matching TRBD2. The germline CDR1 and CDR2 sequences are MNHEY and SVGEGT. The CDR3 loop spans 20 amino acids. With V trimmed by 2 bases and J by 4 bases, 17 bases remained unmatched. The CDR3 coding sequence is TGTGCCAGCAGTTACGTCATTAACACTAGCGGGGGACTTGGAGCAGATACGCAGTATTTT. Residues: CASSYVINTSGGLGADTQYF.

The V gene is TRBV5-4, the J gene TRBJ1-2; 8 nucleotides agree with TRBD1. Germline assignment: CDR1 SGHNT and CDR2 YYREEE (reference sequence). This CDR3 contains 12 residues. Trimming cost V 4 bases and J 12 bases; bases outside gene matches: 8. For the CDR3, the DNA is TGTGCCAGCAGCAGACCGGGACAGGCCAACACCTTC. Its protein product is CASSRPGQANTF.

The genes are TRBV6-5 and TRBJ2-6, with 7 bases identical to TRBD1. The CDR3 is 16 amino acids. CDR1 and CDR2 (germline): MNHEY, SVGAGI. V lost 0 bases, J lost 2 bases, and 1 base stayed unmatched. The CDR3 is CASSYSGTAGANVLTF. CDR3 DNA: TGTGCCAGCAGTTACTCCGGGACAGCTGGGGCCAACGTCCTGACTTTC.

The CDR3 here is CASSQDARGSIQGYTF. The CDR3 nucleotides read TGCGCCAGCAGCCAAGATGCGCGGGGAAGTATTCAAGGCTACACCTTC. The genes are TRBV4-3 and TRBJ1-2; no reliable D call. This CDR3 comprises 16 residues. Germline CDR1 is LGHNA and CDR2 is YSLEER. Trimming left V 0 bases short and J 8 bases short, with 19 bases between.

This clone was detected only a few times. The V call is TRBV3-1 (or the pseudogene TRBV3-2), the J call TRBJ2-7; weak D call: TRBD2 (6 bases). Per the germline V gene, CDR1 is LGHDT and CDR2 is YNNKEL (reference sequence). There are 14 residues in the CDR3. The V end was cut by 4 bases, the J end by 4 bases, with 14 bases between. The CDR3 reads CASSPRAGRYEQYF. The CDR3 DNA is TGTGCCAGCAGCCCTCGGGCAGGGAGGTACGAGCAGTACTTC.

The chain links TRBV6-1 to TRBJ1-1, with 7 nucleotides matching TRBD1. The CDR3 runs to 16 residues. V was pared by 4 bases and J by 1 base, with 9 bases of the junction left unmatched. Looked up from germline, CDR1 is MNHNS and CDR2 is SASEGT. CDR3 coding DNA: TGTGCCAGCAGTGGAAGCGTGGGACAGCCGAACACTGAAGCTTTCTTT. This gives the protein CASSGSVGQPNTEAFF.

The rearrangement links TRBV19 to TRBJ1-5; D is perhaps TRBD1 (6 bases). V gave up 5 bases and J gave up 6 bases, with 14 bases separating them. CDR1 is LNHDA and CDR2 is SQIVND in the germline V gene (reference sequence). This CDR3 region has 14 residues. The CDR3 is CASSQGQGSQPQHF. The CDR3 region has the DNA TGTGCCAGTAGTCAGGGGCAGGGAAGTCAGCCCCAGCATTTT. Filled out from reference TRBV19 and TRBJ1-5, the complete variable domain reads DGGITQSPKYLFRKEGQNVTLSCEQNLNHDAMYWYRQDPGQGLRLIYYSQIVNDFQKGDIAEGYSVSREKKESFPLTVTSAQKNPTAFYLCASSQGQGSQPQHFGDGTRLSIL.

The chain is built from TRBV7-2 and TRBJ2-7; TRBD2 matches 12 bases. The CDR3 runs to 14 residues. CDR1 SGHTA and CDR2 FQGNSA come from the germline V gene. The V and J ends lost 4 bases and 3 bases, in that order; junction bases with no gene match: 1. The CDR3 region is CASSSGLAGYEQYF. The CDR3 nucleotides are TGTGCCAGCAGCTCGGGACTAGCGGGCTACGAGCAGTACTTC.

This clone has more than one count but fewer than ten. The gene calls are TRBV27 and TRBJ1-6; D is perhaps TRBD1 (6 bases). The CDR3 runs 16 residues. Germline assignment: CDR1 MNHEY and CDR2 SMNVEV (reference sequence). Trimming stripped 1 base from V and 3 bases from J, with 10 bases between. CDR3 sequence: CASSLLSRGYNSPLHF. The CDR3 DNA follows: TGTGCCAGCAGTTTATTGAGCAGGGGCTATAATTCACCCCTCCACTTT.

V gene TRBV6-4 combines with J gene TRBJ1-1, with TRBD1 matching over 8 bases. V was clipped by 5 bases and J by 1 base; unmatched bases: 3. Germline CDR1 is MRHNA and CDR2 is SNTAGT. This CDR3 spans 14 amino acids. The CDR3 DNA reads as TGTGCCAGCAGTCGGGACAGGCAGAACACTGAAGCTTTCTTT. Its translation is CASSRDRQNTEAFF.